The rows below give T cell receptor beta chains drawn from one sample of a study of cytomegalovirus exposure and HLA in healthy donors. TCRdb keeps only in-frame clones here, not all; method: immunoSEQ multiplex PCR. The table includes 200,000 to 300,000 clones, 82% detected once. The sample consisted of PBMCs. The receptors come from a woman in her thirties or forties in good health and CMV-seropositive. CDR3s include the opening cysteine and the closing phenylalanine or tryptophan. D genes are given only for firm matches. Clone size is stated in some rows and not others, as once, few, many or a class when expanded.

>TRBV9|.|TRBJ1-1|.
CASSVEPHTEQEAFF
TGTGCCAGCAGCGTAGAGCCCCACACTGAACAGGAAGCTTTCTTT
>TRBV6-6|.|TRBJ1-3|.
CASSPGGLSGNTIYF
TGTGCCAGCAGCCCCGGGGGGCTCTCTGGAAACACCATATATTTT
>TRBV29-1|TRBD1|TRBJ2-5|.
CSVRDRGEAQYF
TGCAGCGTGAGAGACAGGGGTGAGGCCCAGTACTTC
>TRBV25-1|TRBD1|TRBJ2-7|.
CASMGQVAYEQYF
TGTGCCAGCATGGGACAGGTGGCCTACGAGCAGTACTTC
>TRBV30|TRBD1|TRBJ2-6|.
CAWSPGQGVGANVLTF
TGTGCCTGGTCCCCGGGACAGGGGGTCGGGGCCAACGTCCTGACTTTC
>TRBV19|.|TRBJ2-3|.
CASSGQSLGETQYF
TGTGCCAGTAGCGGACAGTCCTTGGGGGAGACGCAGTATTTT
>TRBV7-2|TRBD2|TRBJ2-1|.
CASSWTDGLAGVDEQFF
TGTGCCAGCAGCTGGACGGACGGACTAGCGGGAGTAGATGAGCAGTTCTTC
>TRBV7-9|TRBD1|TRBJ1-1|.
CASSLGQGKTEAFF
TGTGCCAGCAGCCTTGGACAGGGAAAGACTGAAGCTTTCTTT
>TRBV4-3|.|TRBJ2-6|.
CASSQVGGYGANVLTF
TGCGCCAGCAGCCAAGTTGGGGGGTATGGGGCCAACGTCCTGACTTTC
>TRBV5-1|TRBD1|TRBJ1-1|few
CASSQGARNTEAFF
TGCGCCAGCAGTCAGGGGGCGCGGAACACTGAAGCTTTCTTT
>TRBV6-5|TRBD2|TRBJ2-7|.
CATYEERGPYEQYF
TGTGCCACCTACGAAGAGCGGGGACCCTACGAGCAGTACTTC
>TRBV7-5|.|TRBJ1-5|.
CVRSLEPSTNFNQPQHF
TGTGTCAGAAGCTTAGAACCGAGTACGAACTTTAATCAGCCCCAGCATTTT
>TRBV9|TRBD1|TRBJ2-7|.
CASSVESNLLRDRDSYEQYF
TGTGCCAGCAGCGTAGAATCCAACTTACTCCGGGACAGGGACTCCTACGAGCAGTACTTC
>TRBV15|.|TRBJ1-4|.
CATSRARGGAEKLFF
TGTGCCACCAGCAGGGCTCGGGGGGGCGCTGAAAAACTGTTTTTT
>TRBV5-1|.|TRBJ1-2|once
CASSLESSAGRGGYTF
TGCGCCAGCAGCTTGGAGTCGTCGGCAGGGCGGGGAGGCTACACCTTC
>TRBV15|.|TRBJ2-3|.
CATSRDPESGRTDTQYF
TGTGCCACCAGCAGAGATCCTGAAAGCGGACGCACAGATACGCAGTATTTT
>TRBV30|TRBD1|TRBJ1-6|.
CAWKDTGASPLHF
TGTGCCTGGAAAGATACAGGGGCATCACCCCTCCACTTT
>TRBV6-5|.|TRBJ1-3|.
CASSQGGDRNTIYF
TGTGCCAGCTCTCAGGGAGGGGACCGAAACACCATATATTTT
>TRBV5-1|.|TRBJ2-1|.
CASSLGPTNNEQFF
TGCGCCAGCAGCTTGGGTCCAACTAACAATGAGCAGTTCTTC
>TRBV7-9|TRBD2|TRBJ2-1|.
CASSLGLAGNEQFF
TGTGCCAGCAGCTTAGGACTAGCGGGCAACGAGCAGTTCTTC
>TRBV6-5|.|TRBJ2-7|.
CASSPDREFYEQYF
TGTGCCAGCAGCCCGGACAGAGAGTTCTACGAGCAGTACTTC
>TRBV7-9|TRBD1|TRBJ1-1|.
CASSEGQVNTEAFF
TGTGCCAGCAGCGAAGGACAGGTGAACACTGAAGCTTTCTTT
>TRBV4-3|TRBD1|TRBJ2-2|.
CASSRKTGANTGELFF
TGCGCCAGCAGCCGCAAGACAGGGGCGAACACCGGGGAGCTGTTTTTT
>TRBV12-5|.|TRBJ2-2|.
CASGFSPTSLAGELFF
TGTGCTAGTGGTTTTTCCCCTACTAGTTTAGCCGGGGAGCTGTTTTTT
>TRBV7-9|TRBD2|TRBJ2-2|once
CASSLLAGATGELFF
TGTGCCAGCAGCTTACTAGCGGGGGCGACCGGGGAGCTGTTTTTT